These 21 T cell receptor beta chains came from one sample sequenced in a study of OX40 agonist ivuxolimab in advanced cancers. Here immunoSEQ multiplex PCR was the method, and the copy in TCRdb shows in-frame clones only, minus some. The data contain 53,000 or so clones, about four fifths of them singletons. The sample in question was CD4+ or CD8+ T cells sorted from blood, obtained in a trial of the OX40 agonist ivuxolimab. These receptors were taken from an adult with an advanced solid tumor such as melanoma, head and neck, liver or kidney cancer.

This clone occurred a few times. CDR3 nucleotide sequence: TGTGCCAGCGGCCCGATGACAGGGACTGAAGCTTTCTTT. It yields the protein CASGPMTGTEAFF. The rearrangement uses TRBV2 and TRBJ1-1; 7 bases agree with TRBD1. Germline V lookup: CDR1 SNHLY, CDR2 FYNNEI. Losses at the gene ends were 8 bases for V and 5 bases for J; bases not matched to a gene: 8. CDR3 length: 13 residues.

This clone was counted between two and nine times. The genes are TRBV6-1 and TRBJ2-7; 12 positions agree with TRBD2. The CDR3 loop spans 15 amino acids. The V and J ends lost 5 bases and 9 bases, in that order; junction bases with no gene match: 11. Germline V gene data show CDR1 as MNHNS and CDR2 as SASEGT. The CDR3 DNA sequence: TGTGCCAGCAGTCCGTCGACTAGCGGGAGTTCCCGGCAGTACTTC. Translating gives CASSPSTSGSSRQYF.

This clone was observed a handful of times. The V and J genes are TRBV28 and TRBJ1-3; D is uncertain. Germline-derived CDR1 and CDR2 are MDHEN and SYDVKM. Trimming left V 11 bases short and J 0 bases short, with 14 bases between. The CDR3 consists of 14 residues. The CDR3: CASRASLSGNTIYF. The CDR3 DNA is TGTGCCTCAAGGGCGTCTCTCTCTGGAAACACCATATATTTT.

J is TRBJ2-7 and V is TRBV19, with TRBD1 matching 7 bases. Germline V lookup: CDR1 LNHDA, CDR2 SQIVND (reference sequence). The junction had 2 bases not matched to a gene; V was cut back by 6 bases and J by 0 bases. This CDR3 has 13 residues. CDR3 residues: CASSRDSSYEQYF. The CDR3 nucleotides read TGTGCCAGTAGCCGGGACAGCTCCTACGAGCAGTACTTC.

V and J are TRBV6-1 and TRBJ2-1, with D perhaps TRBD1 (5 bases). V was trimmed by 4 bases and J by 9 bases, leaving 16 bases between them. The CDR3 extends over 14 amino acids. Germline V gene sequence: CDR1 MNHNS, CDR2 SASEGT. CDR3: CASSGVQGGSEQFF. The CDR3 nucleotides read TGTGCCAGCAGTGGTGTTCAGGGTGGTTCTGAGCAGTTCTTC.

This chain joins TRBV7-9 and TRBJ2-7, with D perhaps matching TRBD1 (5 bases). The V gene's germline CDR1 is SEHNR and CDR2 FQNEAQ (reference sequence). This CDR3 is 14 amino acids long. V shed 0 bases and J shed 4 bases, with 10 bases lying between them. Here the CDR3 DNA reads TGTGCCAGCAGCTTAGCAGGGGTAGGATACGAGCAGTACTTC. Its protein product is CASSLAGVGYEQYF. Full variable domain (outside the CDR3, taken from reference TRBV7-9 and TRBJ2-7): DTGVSQNPRHKITKRGQNVTFRCDPISEHNRLYWYRQTLGQGPEFLTYFQNEAQLEKSRLLSDRFSAERPKGSFSTLEIQRTEQGDSAMYLCASSLAGVGYEQYFGPGTRLTVT.

The gene calls are TRBV6-1 and TRBJ2-3; D is possibly TRBD1 (6 bases). From germline, CDR1 is MNHNS and CDR2 SASEGT. Trimming cost V 3 bases and J 2 bases, with 12 bases left between them. The CDR3 covers 15 residues. The CDR3 is CASSDRQASTDTQYF. The CDR3 region has the DNA TGTGCCAGCAGTGACAGACAGGCGTCCACAGATACGCAGTATTTT.

V gene TRBV2 combines with J gene TRBJ2-3; a weak D match, TRBD2 (6 bases). The CDR3 covers 16 residues. Trimming took 4 bases from V and 2 from J, leaving 16 bases between them. Germline CDR1 is SNHLY and CDR2 is FYNNEI. As DNA, the CDR3 is TGTGCCAGCAGTGTGGAGGGGCTAGGGGCCACAGATACGCAGTATTTT. It translates to CASSVEGLGATDTQYF.

J is TRBJ2-7 and V is TRBV29-1; 9 bases map to TRBD1. The germline V gene encodes CDR1 SQVTM and CDR2 ANQGSEA. With 6 bases clipped from V and 5 bases from J, the junction kept 5 bases outside the gene matches. The CDR3 contains 12 residues. CDR3 nucleotide sequence: TGCAGCGTCGACAGGGGGTCGGACGAGCAGTACTTC. The encoded protein is CSVDRGSDEQYF.

The rearrangement joins TRBV6-5 to TRBJ1-5; unclear D gene. The length of the CDR3 is 13 residues. CDR1 is MNHEY, CDR2 SVGAGI, per germline. Trimming took off 6 bases at V and 0 bases at J, with 6 bases between the two ends. CDR3 residues: CASSRNSNQPQHF. DNA for the CDR3: TGTGCCAGCAGCCGGAATAGCAATCAGCCCCAGCATTTT.

This clone was seen more than once but under ten times. V gene TRBV6-1 combines with J gene TRBJ2-1; D is perhaps TRBD2 (6 bases). This CDR3 is 14 amino acids long. V dropped 7 bases and J dropped 6 bases, with 16 bases sitting between them. Per the germline V gene, CDR1 is MNHNS and CDR2 is SASEGT. The CDR3 DNA sequence: TGTGCCAGCATCCGGCTAGCGTCGTCCAATGAGCAGTTCTTC. Its protein is CASIRLASSNEQFF.

The table lists this clone with a few counts. For the CDR3, the DNA is TGTGCCATCAGTCAGGGTACTGAAGCTTTCTTT. This translates into CAISQGTEAFF. J is TRBJ1-1 and V is TRBV10-3; D possibly corresponds to TRBD1 (5 bases). CDR3 length: 11 residues. Germline loops: CDR1 ENHRY, CDR2 SYGVKD. Between the trimmed V and J ends, which lost 5 bases and 5 bases, there was a span of 6 bases.

This chain uses TRBV27 with TRBJ2-2; 14 nucleotides align to TRBD2. The V segment lost 4 bases and the J segment 6 bases; nucleotides outside the gene matches: 7. The length of the CDR3 is 17 residues. Germline V gene lookup returns CDR1 MNHEY and CDR2 SMNVEV (reference sequence). This CDR3 reads CASSSPGLAGGPGELFF. DNA of the CDR3: TGTGCCAGCAGTTCACCCGGACTAGCGGGAGGCCCCGGGGAGCTGTTTTTT.

The chain has TRBV18 and TRBJ2-5; D not certain. This CDR3 contains 14 residues. The germline gives CDR1 KGHSH, CDR2 LQKENI. Trimming took off 2 bases at V and 1 base at J, with 8 bases between the two ends. The CDR3 loop reads CASSPAVVQETQYF. Written as DNA, the CDR3 is TGTGCCAGCTCACCAGCGGTAGTCCAAGAGACCCAGTACTTC.

This clone was seen a handful of times. This chain joins TRBV7-2 and TRBJ2-3; D is ambiguous. The germline V and J ends were trimmed by 0 bases and 6 bases, with 4 bases remaining between them. Germline loops: CDR1 SGHTA, CDR2 FQGNSA. The CDR3 length is 12 residues. The CDR3 bases are TGTGCCAGCAGCTTAGCCAGCGATACGCAGTATTTT. Translation: CASSLASDTQYF.

The CDR3 protein is CASSQPSGGSYNEQFF. DNA for the CDR3: TGCGCCAGCAGCCAACCTAGCGGGGGCTCCTACAATGAGCAGTTCTTC. The chain has TRBV4-1 and TRBJ2-1; 10 bases line up with TRBD2. Germline trimming cut 2 bases from V and 0 bases from J; bases unmatched to any gene: 1. Germline CDR1 is MGHRA and CDR2 is YSYEKL. This CDR3 spans 16 amino acids.

The chain employs TRBV29-1 and TRBJ1-1, with D unclear. The germline CDR1 and CDR2 sequences are SQVTM and ANQGSEA. V dropped 0 bases and J dropped 4 bases, with 6 bases sitting between them. There are 12 residues in the CDR3. Here the CDR3 DNA reads TGCAGCGTTGAAGAAGAGGGCACTGAAGCTTTCTTT. Translation gives CSVEEEGTEAFF.

The chain uses TRBV5-1 and TRBJ2-2; a weak D match, TRBD1 (6 bases). The CDR3 loop spans 16 amino acids. Germline CDR1 reads SGHRS; CDR2 reads YFSETQ. Trimming shortened V by 1 base and J by 5 bases, and 15 bases separated the two germline ends. The CDR3 nucleotides are TGCGCCAGCAGCTTGCTGGGCAGGGGTGATACCGGGGAGCTGTTTTTT. It translates to CASSLLGRGDTGELFF.

The rearrangement uses TRBV19 and TRBJ2-1; D remains unclear. Trimming stripped 9 bases from V and 5 bases from J, with 20 bases between. The germline CDR1 and CDR2 sequences are LNHDA and SQIVND (reference sequence). The CDR3 length is 15 residues. CDR3 sequence (DNA): TGTGCCAGCAAAGTTGTGGACCCTTGGCACAATGAGCAGTTCTTC. Residues: CASKVVDPWHNEQFF.

The chain has TRBV7-2 and TRBJ2-7, with TRBD2 matching 7 bases. The germline gives CDR1 SGHTA, CDR2 FQGNSA. V shed 4 bases and J 5 bases; nucleotides not matched to a gene: 11. The CDR3 sequence is 15 residues long. As DNA, the CDR3 is TGTGCCAGCAGCTCAACTGGGGGGGGAATGCACGAGCAGTACTTC. Translated: CASSSTGGGMHEQYF.

This clone was observed a handful of times. The J gene is TRBJ2-1, the V gene TRBV5-1; 8 nucleotides align to TRBD1. Germline values: CDR1 SGHRS, CDR2 YFSETQ. The CDR3 totals 13 residues. The V segment lost 4 bases and the J segment 9 bases; nucleotides outside the gene matches: 6. The CDR3 DNA sequence: TGCGCCAGCAGCGGACAGGGTCAGGGTGAGCAGTTCTTC. It codes for CASSGQGQGEQFF.